The sequence of this T cell receptor beta chain was determined in a study of OX40 agonist ivuxolimab in advanced cancers. The study, taken as a whole, reports: In general, CD8+ T cells held more expanded clones than CD4+ did, on average. Near-lowest levels of clonal expansion characterized partial responders at 0.1-3.0 mg/kg.

About this clone itself: Its cognate antigen is unknown.

Only in-frame clones appear in the TCRdb table, and some are missing; sequencing was by immunoSEQ multiplex PCR. The sample comprises 70,000 to 85,000 clones, 70% to 90% of which are singletons, and about 0.89% rests with the top ten. The CDR3 is 15 amino acids. Trimming at V came to 3 bases and at J to 5 bases, leaving 6 bases not matched to a gene. Per germline, CDR1 SGDLS and CDR2 YYNGEE. V usage is TRBV9 and J usage is TRBJ2-2, with 8 bases matching TRBD2. The material sequenced was CD4+ or CD8+ T cells sorted from blood, taken in a trial of the OX40 agonist ivuxolimab. This receptor was identified in an adult with an advanced solid tumor such as melanoma, head and neck, liver or kidney cancer. Here the CDR3 DNA reads TGTGCCAGCAGCGCGGTCCGCGGGAGGACCGGGGAGCTGTTTTTT. Its translation is CASSAVRGRTGELFF.